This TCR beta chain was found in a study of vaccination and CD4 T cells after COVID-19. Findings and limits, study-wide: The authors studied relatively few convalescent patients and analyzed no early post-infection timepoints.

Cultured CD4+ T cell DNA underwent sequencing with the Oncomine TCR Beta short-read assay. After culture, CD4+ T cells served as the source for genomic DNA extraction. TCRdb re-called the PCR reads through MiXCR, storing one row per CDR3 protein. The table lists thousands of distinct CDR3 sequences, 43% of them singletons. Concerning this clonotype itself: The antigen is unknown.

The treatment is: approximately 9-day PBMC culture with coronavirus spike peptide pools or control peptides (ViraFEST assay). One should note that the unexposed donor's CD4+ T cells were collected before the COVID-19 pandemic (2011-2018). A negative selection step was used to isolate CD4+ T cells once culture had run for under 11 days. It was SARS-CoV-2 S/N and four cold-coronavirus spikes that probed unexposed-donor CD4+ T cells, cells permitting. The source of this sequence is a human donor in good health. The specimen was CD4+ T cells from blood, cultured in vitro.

The DNA of the CDR3 is TGTGCCAGCAGCTTAATTAGCGGGGGTACCTCCTACGAGCAGTACTTC. Its translation: CASSLISGGTSYEQYF. This chain joins TRBV11-2 and TRBJ2-7; 9 bases match TRBD2. This CDR3 region has 16 residues. The ends lost 2 bases at V and 0 bases at J; junction bases unmatched: 5. Germline values: CDR1 SGHAT, CDR2 FQNNGV.